What follows describes a single T cell receptor (beta chain). Its antigen is not known. The sample is drawn from a study of T-cell memory formation after mild COVID-19. V was cut by 8 bases and J by 1 base, with 13 bases left in between. This CDR3 is 14 amino acids long. Study results and limitations: Prior to infection, memory already included some responding clones, suggesting cross-reactive memory joined.

Sample barcodes and UMIs were carried by the TCR alpha and TCR beta cDNA libraries that 5'RACE generated with constant-segment primers. Using its own MiXCR run on the 5' RACE reads, TCRdb lists one record per CDR3 protein. The sample lists some 300,000 distinct CDR3 sequences, 20% occurring once. The clonotype originates from a man aged 18 to 30 who had mild COVID-19 (a few samples of this study predate the infection). Cell type and time point are not known. Specimen: PBMCs or a T cell subset sorted from them (not recorded which). This chain connects TRBV12-3 or TRBV12-4 to TRBJ2-3; D gene uncertain. The CDR3 region has the DNA TGTGCCAGCGGCCGGTTAACCCGCACAGATACGCAGTATTTT. Protein sequence: CASGRLTRTDTQYF.